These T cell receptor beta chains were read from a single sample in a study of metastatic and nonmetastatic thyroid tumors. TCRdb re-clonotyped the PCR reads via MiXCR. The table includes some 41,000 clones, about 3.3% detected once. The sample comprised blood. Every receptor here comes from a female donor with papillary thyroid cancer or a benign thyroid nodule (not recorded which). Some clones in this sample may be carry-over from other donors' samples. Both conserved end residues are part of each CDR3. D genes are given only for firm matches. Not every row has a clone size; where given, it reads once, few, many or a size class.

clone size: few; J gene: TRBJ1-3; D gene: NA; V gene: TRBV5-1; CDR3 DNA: TGCGCCAGCAGCGATACGGGAAATGGAGACACCATATATTTT; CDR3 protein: CASSDTGNGDTIYF
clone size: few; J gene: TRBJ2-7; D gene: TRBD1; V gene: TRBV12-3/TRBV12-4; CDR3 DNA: TGTGCCAGCAGAAAGGACAGGTACTCCTACGAGCAGTACTTC; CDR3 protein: CASRKDRYSYEQYF
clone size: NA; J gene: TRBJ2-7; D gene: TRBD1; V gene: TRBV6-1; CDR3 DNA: TGTGCCAGCAGTCCCGGACAGGGCAGGTACGAGCAGTACTTC; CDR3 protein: CASSPGQGRYEQYF
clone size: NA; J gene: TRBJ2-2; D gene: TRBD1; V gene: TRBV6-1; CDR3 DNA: TGTGCCAGCAGGGAAGGGGGCGCGGACACCTGGGAGCTGTTTTTT; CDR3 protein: CASREGGADTWELFF
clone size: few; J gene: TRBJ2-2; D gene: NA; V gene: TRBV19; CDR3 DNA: TGTGCCAGTAGTATGGGGACTGCGAACACCGGGGAGCTGTTTTTT; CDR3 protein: CASSMGTANTGELFF
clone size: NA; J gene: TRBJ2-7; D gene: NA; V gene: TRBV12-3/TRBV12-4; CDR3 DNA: TGTGCCAGCAGCTTCGGCGGGACAGCCTACGAGCAGTACTTC; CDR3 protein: CASSFGGTAYEQYF
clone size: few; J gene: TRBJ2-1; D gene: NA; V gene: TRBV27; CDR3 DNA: TGTGCCAGCAGCGGAGTCCCACCGTGGAATGAGCAGTTCTTC; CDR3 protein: CASSGVPPWNEQFF
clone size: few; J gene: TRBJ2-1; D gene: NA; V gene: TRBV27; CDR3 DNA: TGTGCCAGCAGTTTCCAGGACATTAACCCCAATGAGCAGTTCTTC; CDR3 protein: CASSFQDINPNEQFF
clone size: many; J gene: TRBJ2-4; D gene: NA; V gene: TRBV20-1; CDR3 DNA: TGCAGTGCTATATTGGGCGTGGAAAACATTCAGTACTTC; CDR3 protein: CSAILGVENIQYF
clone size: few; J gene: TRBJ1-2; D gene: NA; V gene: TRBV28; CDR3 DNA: TGTGCCAGCGGGCGGAGGGGGGCGGGGTATGGCTACACCTTC; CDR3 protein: CASGRRGAGYGYTF
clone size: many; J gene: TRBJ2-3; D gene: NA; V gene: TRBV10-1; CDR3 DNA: TGCGCCAGCAGTGAGTCCCCACACCATACGCAGTATTTT; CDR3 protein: CASSESPHHTQYF
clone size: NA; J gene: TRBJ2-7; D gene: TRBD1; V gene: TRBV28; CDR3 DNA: TGTGCCAGCGTCGAGGGACAGGGCTACGAGCAGTACTTC; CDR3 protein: CASVEGQGYEQYF
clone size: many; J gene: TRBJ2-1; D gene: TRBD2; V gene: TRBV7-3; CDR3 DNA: TGTGCCAGCAGCCTCCAGGGACTAGTGAGTGAGCAGTTCTTC; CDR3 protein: CASSLQGLVSEQFF
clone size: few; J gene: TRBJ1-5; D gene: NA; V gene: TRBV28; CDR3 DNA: TGTGCCAGCAGTTTACCCGGTTTCCGGGGAAGGGGTAGCAATCAGCCACAGCATTTT; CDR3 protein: CASSLPGFRGRGSNQPQHF
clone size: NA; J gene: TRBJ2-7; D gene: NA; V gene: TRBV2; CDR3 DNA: TGTGCCAGCAGTGAGGACAACGAGCAGTACTTC; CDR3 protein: CASSEDNEQYF
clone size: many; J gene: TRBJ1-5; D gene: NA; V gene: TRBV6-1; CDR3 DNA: TGTGCCAGCAGCCCCAGGGCAGGCCACTTCAACAATCAGCCCCAGCATTTT; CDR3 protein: CASSPRAGHFNNQPQHF
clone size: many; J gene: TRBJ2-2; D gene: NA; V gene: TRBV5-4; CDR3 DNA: TGTGCCAGCAGCTTGTCCGGGGGAACCGGGGAGCTGTTTTTT; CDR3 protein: CASSLSGGTGELFF
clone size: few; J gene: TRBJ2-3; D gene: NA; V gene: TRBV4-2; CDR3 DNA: TGTGCCAGCAGCCATGGAGATACGCAGTATTTT; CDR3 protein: CASSHGDTQYF
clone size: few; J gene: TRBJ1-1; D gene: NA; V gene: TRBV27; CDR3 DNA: TGTGCCAGCAGTTTCACGTCGGGGGCGTACACTGAAGCTTTCTTT; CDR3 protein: CASSFTSGAYTEAFF
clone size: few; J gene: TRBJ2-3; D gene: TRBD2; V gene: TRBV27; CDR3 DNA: TGTGCCAGCAGTTTAGGGGTAGCGGGAAGAACGACTAGCACAGATACGCAGTATTTT; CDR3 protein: CASSLGVAGRTTSTDTQYF
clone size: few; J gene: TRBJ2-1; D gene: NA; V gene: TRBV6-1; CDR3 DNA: TGTGCCAGCAGTGAGCCCCCGCGGTTCTCCTACAATGAGCAGTTCTTC; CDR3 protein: CASSEPPRFSYNEQFF